A single TCR beta chain is shown here with its context. Its antigen is currently unknown. The record originates from a study of shared clonotypes between healthy human individuals. Study-level points and caveats: With a handful of donors compared, around 5% of naive CD4 clonotypes were shared.

DNA at approximately 200 ng, 30,000 or so T cell genomes, went into sorted-subset replicate PCRs. Profiling relied on immunoSEQ multiplex PCR, and the TCRdb table lists in-frame clones only, not all of them. The sample consists of around 700,000 clones, roughly 70% of them appearing once. The CDR3 totals 15 residues. The V end was cut by 0 bases, the J end by 8 bases, with 14 bases between. Per the germline V gene, CDR1 is SGHDT and CDR2 is YYEEEE. HIV-negative, healthy adults without recent acute infections or vaccinations were the donors. The specimen sequenced was memory CD4+ T cells sorted from blood. The subset was: CD45RA-negative fraction. This TCR came from a woman aged 25-40 years in good health. V and J are TRBV5-6 and TRBJ1-4, with unresolved D. The CDR3 region has the DNA TGTGCCAGCAGCTTGGACCGGGCCCTAGGGGAAAAACTGTTTTTT. Translating it yields CASSLDRALGEKLFF.